These 27 T cell receptor beta chains originate from one sample sequenced in a study of cytomegalovirus exposure and HLA in healthy donors. Amplification used 60 Vbeta primers and 13 Jbeta primers. Sequencing used immunoSEQ multiplex PCR; TCRdb keeps in-frame clones, though not all of them. The repertoire holds some 76,000 clones, with roughly 70% as singletons. Sequenced: PBMCs. The receptors stem from a man aged 60 to 75 in good health and CMV-seropositive.

The CDR3, as DNA: TGCGCCAGCAGCCAAGATCTGTCGCAGGGGGTGTATAGCAATCAGCCCCAGCATTTT. Its protein product is CASSQDLSQGVYSNQPQHF. This chain uses TRBV4-3 with TRBJ1-5, with 7 bases matching TRBD1. The germline CDR1 and CDR2 sequences are LGHNA and YSLEER. This CDR3 region has 19 residues. Germline trimming cut 0 bases from V and 0 bases from J; bases unmatched to any gene: 11.

The CDR3 protein is CASPSGLSYNEQFF. The CDR3 region has the DNA TGTGCCTCCCCTAGCGGGTTGTCCTACAATGAGCAGTTCTTC. This chain connects TRBV7-9 to TRBJ2-1; 8 nucleotides agree with TRBD2. V was pared by 11 bases and J by 1 base, with 7 bases of the junction left unmatched. This CDR3 region has 14 residues. Germline-derived CDR1 and CDR2 are SEHNR and FQNEAQ (reference sequence).

The chain couples TRBV4-1 to TRBJ2-2, with TRBD2 matching over 11 bases. Germline lookup yields CDR1 MGHRA and CDR2 YSYEKL. The CDR3 is 16 residues long. The V segment lost 6 bases and the J segment 2 bases; nucleotides outside the gene matches: 5. Here the CDR3 DNA reads TGCGCCAGCAGGAATCTAGCGGGAGGAAACACCGGGGAGCTGTTTTTT. This codes for CASRNLAGGNTGELFF.

This clone was recorded a few times. The gene calls are TRBV28 and TRBJ1-2; D gene unclear. CDR1 is MDHEN and CDR2 is SYDVKM in the germline V gene. This CDR3 contains 12 residues. V dropped 5 bases and J dropped 3 bases, with 7 bases sitting between them. CDR3 coding DNA: TGTGCCAGCAGTACAGCAGACTATGGCTACACCTTC. Protein: CASSTADYGYTF.

This rearrangement joins TRBV6-1 to TRBJ2-7, with D possibly matching TRBD1 (5 bases). This CDR3 region has 13 residues. Germline V gene sequence: CDR1 MNHNS, CDR2 SASEGT. V dropped 10 bases and J dropped 4 bases, with 17 bases sitting between them. CDR3 region: CAIRWGPGYEQYF. The CDR3, as DNA: TGTGCCATCAGATGGGGCCCCGGTTACGAGCAGTACTTC.

This rearrangement joins TRBV6-5 to TRBJ1-3, with D unclear. Germline V gives CDR1 MNHEY, CDR2 SVGAGI. Deletions cut 7 bases from V and 3 bases from J, with 13 bases between. CDR3 size: 14 residues. The CDR3 coding sequence is TGTGCCAGCACCACGGGAGGGCTTGGAAACACCATATATTTT. It codes for CASTTGGLGNTIYF.

The chain joins TRBV5-1 to TRBJ1-6; D is perhaps TRBD1 (5 bases). The CDR3 runs 15 residues. V was pared by 0 bases and J by 9 bases, with 13 bases between. In germline, CDR1 is SGHRS, CDR2 YFSETQ. CDR3 protein: CASSLVDSLGSPLHF. CDR3 in DNA: TGCGCCAGCAGCTTGGTCGACAGCCTGGGTTCACCCCTCCACTTT.

This sequence joins TRBV7-3 and TRBJ2-1; 12 bases agree with TRBD2. Trimming at V came to 5 bases and at J to 9 bases, leaving 11 bases not matched to a gene. The CDR3 runs to 16 residues. Per germline, CDR1 SGHTA and CDR2 FQGTGA. The CDR3 is CASSPKTSGRIGEQFF. CDR3 nucleotide sequence: TGTGCCAGCAGCCCAAAGACTAGCGGGAGAATAGGTGAGCAGTTCTTC.

A few counts support this clone. The chain couples TRBV16 to TRBJ1-2; D unclear. CDR1 KGHSY and CDR2 FQNENV come from the germline V gene. V was pared by 2 bases and J by 4 bases, with 8 bases between. CDR3 size: 13 residues. The CDR3 protein is CASSQGLFYGYTF. The CDR3 DNA follows: TGTGCCAGCAGCCAAGGCCTCTTCTATGGCTACACCTTC.

The chain has TRBV18 and TRBJ2-1; 8 bases map to TRBD1. CDR3 length: 15 amino acids. Trimming removed 6 bases from V and 0 bases from J; junction bases left unmatched: 4. Germline lookup yields CDR1 KGHSH and CDR2 LQKENI. Here the CDR3 reads CASSYRGSSYNEQFF. CDR3 nucleotide sequence: TGTGCCAGCTCGTACAGGGGGAGCTCCTACAATGAGCAGTTCTTC.

This clone was observed a single time. The chain links TRBV11-2 to TRBJ2-2, with D unclear. The CDR3 is 16 amino acids. V was shortened by 6 bases and J by 1 base, with 15 bases between the two germline ends. Germline loops: CDR1 SGHAT, CDR2 FQNNGV. CDR3 in DNA: TGTGCCAGCAGGGTAGAGCCTTTGAGGAACACCGGGGAGCTGTTTTTT. Translating it yields CASRVEPLRNTGELFF.

The V call is TRBV5-1, the J call TRBJ2-5; D possibly corresponds to TRBD1 (6 bases). V was clipped by 1 base and J by 5 bases, with 15 bases between them. CDR3 size: 15 residues. The germline CDR1 and CDR2 sequences are SGHRS and YFSETQ. The CDR3 nucleotides are TGCGCCAGCAGCTTGAATAGGGGGAGTAGGGAGACCCAGTACTTC. This codes for CASSLNRGSRETQYF.

This chain links TRBV10-1 with TRBJ2-3; the match to TRBD2 covers 12 bases. J gave up 0 bases and V 3 bases, and 7 bases lay outside the gene matches. The CDR3 loop spans 18 amino acids. The germline V gene encodes CDR1 WNHNN and CDR2 SYGVQD (reference sequence). CDR3 sequence (DNA): TGCGCCAGCAGTGAAGGAACTAGCGGGAGGACTAGCACAGATACGCAGTATTTT. Translating it yields CASSEGTSGRTSTDTQYF.

This chain joins TRBV6-6 and TRBJ2-7, with 10 bases that match TRBD2. This CDR3 spans 14 amino acids. CDR1 MNHNY and CDR2 SVGAGI come from the germline V gene (reference sequence). Trimming removed 6 bases from V and 1 base from J; junction bases left unmatched: 3. The CDR3 loop is CASRIAGGSYEQYF. The CDR3 region has the DNA TGTGCCAGCAGAATAGCGGGAGGTTCCTACGAGCAGTACTTC.

The chain uses TRBV4-2 and TRBJ1-1, with TRBD1 matching 7 bases. V trimming: 3 bases; J trimming: 2 bases; junction bases outside the gene matches: 12. CDR3 size: 17 residues. Germline lookup yields CDR1 LGHNA and CDR2 YNFKEQ. As DNA, the CDR3 is TGTGCCAGCAGCCAGCCGCTCCCCGGGACAGAAAACACTGAAGCTTTCTTT. Amino acid sequence: CASSQPLPGTENTEAFF.

This chain connects TRBV5-4 to TRBJ2-7; 10 bases are shared with TRBD1. This CDR3 contains 14 residues. In germline, CDR1 is SGHNT, CDR2 YYREEE (reference sequence). With 3 bases clipped from V and 4 bases from J, the junction kept 4 bases outside the gene matches. CDR3 amino acids: CASSSPGQGYEQYF. The CDR3 DNA sequence: TGTGCCAGCAGCTCGCCGGGACAGGGGTACGAGCAGTACTTC. Based on the CDR3 plus reference TRBV5-4 and TRBJ2-7, the full variable domain is ETGVTQSPTHLIKTRGQQVTLRCSSQSGHNTVSWYQQALGQGPQFIFQYYREEENGRGNFPPRFSGLQFPNYSSELNVNALELDDSALYLCASSSPGQGYEQYFGPGTRLTVT.

The chain couples TRBV29-1 to TRBJ2-6; D might be TRBD2 (5 bases). The CDR3 runs to 14 residues. V was pared by 8 bases and J by 1 base, with 12 bases between. CDR1 and CDR2 (germline): SQVTM, ANQGSEA. In DNA, the CDR3 is TGCAGCTCCCTCGGGGATTCTGGGGCCAACGTCCTGACTTTC. It codes for CSSLGDSGANVLTF.

The CDR3 is CASSLRQGVVGELFF. As DNA, the CDR3 is TGTGCCAGCAGTTTACGACAGGGGGTCGTCGGGGAGCTGTTTTTT. The rearrangement links TRBV28 to TRBJ2-2; 9 bases are a match to TRBD1. J gave up 7 bases and V 2 bases, and 5 bases lay outside the gene matches. The germline CDR1 and CDR2 sequences are MDHEN and SYDVKM. The CDR3 spans 15 residues.

This clone came up a few times. The V gene is TRBV30, the J gene TRBJ1-1; 8 bases align to TRBD1. With V trimmed by 1 base and J by 4 bases, 5 bases remained unmatched. This CDR3 contains 14 residues. Germline V CDR1 and CDR2: GTSNPN, SVGIG (reference sequence). CDR3 in amino acids: CAWSGGTGGTEAFF. The CDR3 bases are TGTGCCTGGAGTGGGGGCACAGGGGGCACTGAAGCTTTCTTT.

The table lists this clone with many counts. The V and J genes are TRBV5-6 and TRBJ2-3; possible D gene TRBD1, 6 bases. The CDR3 loop spans 14 amino acids. V lost 3 bases, J lost 6 bases, and 14 bases lay in between. In germline, CDR1 is SGHDT, CDR2 YYEEEE. CDR3 residues: CASSSTGVWDTQYF. DNA for the CDR3: TGTGCCAGCAGCTCGACAGGCGTATGGGATACGCAGTATTTT.

The chain joins TRBV6-1 to TRBJ2-7; 12 positions agree with TRBD2. Germline CDR1 reads MNHNS; CDR2 reads SASEGT. The CDR3 sequence is 15 residues long. V was clipped by 5 bases and J by 5 bases; unmatched bases: 7. This CDR3 is CASSQTLAGGNEQYF. The CDR3 DNA is TGTGCCAGCAGTCAGACACTAGCGGGAGGTAACGAGCAGTACTTC.

This clone was recorded once. The V call is TRBV9, the J call TRBJ1-6; tentative D call: TRBD1 (5 bases). Trimming pared 6 bases from V and 10 bases from J, leaving 14 bases between. The CDR3 totals 13 residues. Germline CDR1 is SGDLS and CDR2 is YYNGEE. In DNA form, the CDR3 reads TGTGCCAGCACCGGCCAGGGCGACTCACCCCTCCACTTT. It translates to CASTGQGDSPLHF.

The V call is TRBV5-4, the J call TRBJ2-7, with D possibly TRBD2 on 5 matching bases. The CDR3 length is 13 residues. Deletions cut 0 bases from V and 4 bases from J, with 8 bases between. CDR1 is SGHNT, CDR2 YYREEE, per germline (reference sequence). CDR3 amino acids: CASSLGTGYEQYF. In DNA, the CDR3 is TGTGCCAGCAGCTTGGGGACGGGGTACGAGCAGTACTTC.

The V gene is TRBV2, the J gene TRBJ2-3, with D tentatively TRBD1 (5 bases). CDR1 and CDR2 (germline): SNHLY, FYNNEI. This CDR3 has 16 amino acids. Trimming stripped 7 bases from V and 0 bases from J, with 17 bases between. The CDR3 protein is CASTRETNPSTDTQYF. The CDR3 nucleotides read TGTGCCAGCACCAGGGAAACAAATCCTAGCACAGATACGCAGTATTTT.

This clone was picked up one time. The gene calls are TRBV30 and TRBJ2-2, with D possibly TRBD2 on 5 matching bases. In germline, CDR1 is GTSNPN, CDR2 SVGIG (reference sequence). Trimming removed 2 bases from V and 10 bases from J, with 14 bases in between. The CDR3 is 13 amino acids. Here the CDR3 DNA reads TGTGCCTGGAGTCAAGCGGTCCCCCCGGAGCTGTTTTTT. It is translated as CAWSQAVPPELFF. The entire variable domain, with the rest obtained from reference TRBV30 and TRBJ2-2, is as follows: SQTIHQWPATLVQPVGSPLSLECTVEGTSNPNLYWYRQAAGRGLQLLFYSVGIGQISSEVPQNLSASRPQDRQFILSSKKLLLSDSGFYLCAWSQAVPPELFFGEGSRLTVL.

This clone has more than one count but fewer than ten. The rearrangement links TRBV2 to TRBJ2-7; 8 nucleotides line up with TRBD1. Germline lookup yields CDR1 SNHLY and CDR2 FYNNEI. V was clipped by 5 bases and J by 5 bases; unmatched bases: 2. CDR3 length equals 12 residues. CDR3 residues: CASSQGANEQYF. The CDR3, as DNA: TGTGCCAGCAGTCAGGGGGCTAACGAGCAGTACTTC.

The chain couples TRBV9 to TRBJ2-5; 12 bases match TRBD2. The germline V gene has CDR1 SGDLS and CDR2 YYNGEE. The CDR3 length is 18 residues. V lost 8 bases and J lost 4; bases outside the gene matches: 18. CDR3 in amino acids: CASSPVGLAGGRRETQYF. CDR3 sequence (DNA): TGTGCCAGTAGCCCAGTGGGTCTAGCGGGGGGGCGGAGAGAGACCCAGTACTTC.